This passage covers 2 T cell receptor beta chains from one sample sequenced in a study of T-cell reconstitution after alpha-beta-depleted transplantation in children. Preparing the TCRbeta library involved the use of unique molecular identifiers. TCRdb independently ran MiXCR on the PCR reads; one entry per CDR3 protein. The sample carries around 370,000 distinct CDR3 sequences, 10% recorded once. This material consisted of PBMCs from the stem cell graft donor, taken from the stem cell graft. Receptors were obtained from a human donor who donated a stem cell graft to a child with acute lymphoblastic leukemia.

A word on this clonotype: One end of the junction fails to match germline, which may point to a read error. The chain combines TRBV19 with TRBJ2-5; a possible D gene is TRBD2 (5 bases). The CDR3 consists of 14 residues. Germline loops: CDR1 LNHDA, CDR2 SQIVND (reference sequence). CDR3 DNA sequence: TGTGCCAGTAGTTTGACGGGCCCCGGGGAGAGCCAGTACTTC. Translating it yields CASSLTGPGESQYF.

There are a few counts of this clonotype. CDR3 sequence: CASSLEAGRVPEQFF. The DNA for the CDR3 is TGCGCCAGCAGCTTGGAGGCAGGAAGGGTTCCCGAGCAGTTCTTC. The chain has TRBV5-1 and TRBJ2-1; D is unclear. The germline V gene encodes CDR1 SGHRS and CDR2 YFSETQ. The germline V and J ends were trimmed by 0 bases and 10 bases, with 17 bases remaining between them. This CDR3 comprises 15 residues.